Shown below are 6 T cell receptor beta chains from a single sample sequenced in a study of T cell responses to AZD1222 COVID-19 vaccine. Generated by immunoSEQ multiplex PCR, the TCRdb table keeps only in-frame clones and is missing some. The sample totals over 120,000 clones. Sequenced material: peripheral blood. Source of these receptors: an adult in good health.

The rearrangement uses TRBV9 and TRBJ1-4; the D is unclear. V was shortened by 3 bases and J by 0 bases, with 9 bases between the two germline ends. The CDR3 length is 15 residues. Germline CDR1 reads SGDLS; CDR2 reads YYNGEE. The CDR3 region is CASSAGSSTNEKLFF. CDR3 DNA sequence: TGTGCCAGCAGCGCCGGGTCCTCAACTAATGAAAAACTGTTTTTT.

In DNA form, the CDR3 reads TGTGCCAGTAGTATATCCGGGGCCCCTCACGAGCAGTACTTC. Translation: CASSISGAPHEQYF. The chain recombines TRBV19 with TRBJ2-7; D is tentatively TRBD1 or TRBD2 (5 bases each). The V gene's germline CDR1 is LNHDA and CDR2 SQIVND (reference sequence). The CDR3 is made up of 14 amino acids. V lost 2 bases and J lost 5, with 13 bases in between.

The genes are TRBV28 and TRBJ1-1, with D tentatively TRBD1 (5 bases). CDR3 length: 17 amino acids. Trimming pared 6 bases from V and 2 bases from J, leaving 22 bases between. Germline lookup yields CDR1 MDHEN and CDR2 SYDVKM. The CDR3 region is CASRYAALGGVNTEAFF. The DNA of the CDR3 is TGTGCCAGCAGGTATGCCGCCTTGGGAGGGGTCAACACTGAAGCTTTCTTT.

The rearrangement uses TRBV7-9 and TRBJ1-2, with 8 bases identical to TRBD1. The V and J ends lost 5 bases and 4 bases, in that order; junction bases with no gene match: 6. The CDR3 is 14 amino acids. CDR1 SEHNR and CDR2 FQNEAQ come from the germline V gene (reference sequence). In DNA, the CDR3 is TGTGCCAGCAGCGCCGGACAGGGCGGCTATGGCTACACCTTC. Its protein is CASSAGQGGYGYTF. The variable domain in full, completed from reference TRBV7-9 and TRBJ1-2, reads DTGVSQNPRHKITKRGQNVTFRCDPISEHNRLYWYRQTLGQGPEFLTYFQNEAQLEKSRLLSDRFSAERPKGSFSTLEIQRTEQGDSAMYLCASSAGQGGYGYTFGSGTRLTVV.

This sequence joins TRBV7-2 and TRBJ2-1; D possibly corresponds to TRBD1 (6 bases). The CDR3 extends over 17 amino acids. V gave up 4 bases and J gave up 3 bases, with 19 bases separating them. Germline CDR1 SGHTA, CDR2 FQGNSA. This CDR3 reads CASSYTSLDSIYNEQFF. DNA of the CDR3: TGTGCCAGCAGCTATACTTCCTTGGACAGTATCTACAATGAGCAGTTCTTC. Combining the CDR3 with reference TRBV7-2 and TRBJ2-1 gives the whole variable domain GAGVSQSPSNKVTEKGKDVELRCDPISGHTALYWYRQSLGQGLEFLIYFQGNSAPDKSGLPSDRFSAERTGGSVSTLTIQRTQQEDSAVYLCASSYTSLDSIYNEQFFGPGTRLTVL.

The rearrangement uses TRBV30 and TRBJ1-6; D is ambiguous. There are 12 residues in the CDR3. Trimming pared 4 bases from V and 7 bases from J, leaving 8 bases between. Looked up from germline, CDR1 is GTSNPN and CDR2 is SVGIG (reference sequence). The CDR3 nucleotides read TGTGCCTGGACTCCGGGGAATTCACCCCTCCACTTT. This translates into CAWTPGNSPLHF.